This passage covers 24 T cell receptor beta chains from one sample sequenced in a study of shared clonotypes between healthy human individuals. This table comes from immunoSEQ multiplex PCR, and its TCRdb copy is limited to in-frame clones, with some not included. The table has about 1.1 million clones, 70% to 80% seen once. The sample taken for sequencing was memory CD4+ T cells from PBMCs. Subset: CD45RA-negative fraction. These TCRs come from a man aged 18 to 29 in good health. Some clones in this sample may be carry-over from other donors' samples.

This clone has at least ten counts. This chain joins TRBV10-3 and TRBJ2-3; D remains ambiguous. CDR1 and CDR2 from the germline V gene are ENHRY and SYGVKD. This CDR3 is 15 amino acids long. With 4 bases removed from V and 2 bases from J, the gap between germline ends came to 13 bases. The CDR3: CAISGEEADTDTQYF. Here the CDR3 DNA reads TGTGCCATCAGTGGGGAAGAGGCGGACACAGATACGCAGTATTTT.

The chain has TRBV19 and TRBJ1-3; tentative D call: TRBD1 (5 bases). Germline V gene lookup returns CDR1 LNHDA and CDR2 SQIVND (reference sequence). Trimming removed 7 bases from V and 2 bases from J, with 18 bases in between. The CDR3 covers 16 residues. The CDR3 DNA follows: TGTGCCAGTATCCCCCCCGGGGGAATCGCTGGAAACACCATATATTTT. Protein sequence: CASIPPGGIAGNTIYF.

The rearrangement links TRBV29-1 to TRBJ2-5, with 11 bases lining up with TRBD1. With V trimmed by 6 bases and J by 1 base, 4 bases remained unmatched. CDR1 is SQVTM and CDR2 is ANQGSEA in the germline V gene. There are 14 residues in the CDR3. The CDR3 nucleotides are TGCAGCGTAGCCGGGACAGGGGGCCAAGAGACCCAGTACTTC. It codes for CSVAGTGGQETQYF.

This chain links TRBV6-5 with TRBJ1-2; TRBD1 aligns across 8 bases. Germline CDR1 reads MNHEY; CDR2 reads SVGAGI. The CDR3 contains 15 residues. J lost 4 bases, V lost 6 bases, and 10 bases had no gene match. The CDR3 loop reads CASRPGQGGSYGYTF. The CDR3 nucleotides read TGTGCCAGCAGACCAGGACAGGGAGGGAGCTATGGCTACACCTTC.

CDR3 DNA sequence: TGTGCCAGCAGCCCTGGGAGGGGCTACACCTTC. It translates to CASSPGRGYTF. The chain carries TRBV7-2 and TRBJ1-2; D gene ambiguous. Between the trimmed V and J ends, which lost 5 bases and 8 bases, there was a span of 9 bases. CDR1 is SGHTA and CDR2 is FQGNSA in the germline V gene. CDR3 size: 11 residues.

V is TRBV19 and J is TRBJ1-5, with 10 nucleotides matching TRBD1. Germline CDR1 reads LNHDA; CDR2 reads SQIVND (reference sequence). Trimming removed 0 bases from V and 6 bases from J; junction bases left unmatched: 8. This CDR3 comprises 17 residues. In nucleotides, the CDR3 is TGTGCCAGTAGTATAGATCCTTATGACAGGGGGCGTCAGCCCCAGCATTTT. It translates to CASSIDPYDRGRQPQHF. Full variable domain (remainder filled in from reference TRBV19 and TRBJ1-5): DGGITQSPKYLFRKEGQNVTLSCEQNLNHDAMYWYRQDPGQGLRLIYYSQIVNDFQKGDIAEGYSVSREKKESFPLTVTSAQKNPTAFYLCASSIDPYDRGRQPQHFGDGTRLSIL.

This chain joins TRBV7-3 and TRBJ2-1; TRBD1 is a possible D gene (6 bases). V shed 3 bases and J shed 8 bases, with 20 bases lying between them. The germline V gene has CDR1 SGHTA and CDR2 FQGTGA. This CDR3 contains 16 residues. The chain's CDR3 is CASSFATGTHWDEQFF. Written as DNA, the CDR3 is TGTGCCAGCAGCTTCGCCACAGGGACCCATTGGGATGAGCAGTTCTTC.

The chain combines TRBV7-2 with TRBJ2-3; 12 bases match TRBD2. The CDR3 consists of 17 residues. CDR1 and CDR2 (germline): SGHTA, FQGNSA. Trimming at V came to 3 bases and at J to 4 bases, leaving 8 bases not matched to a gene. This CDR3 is CASSFASSGRGPDTQYF. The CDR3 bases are TGTGCCAGCAGCTTCGCCTCTAGCGGGAGGGGTCCAGATACGCAGTATTTT.

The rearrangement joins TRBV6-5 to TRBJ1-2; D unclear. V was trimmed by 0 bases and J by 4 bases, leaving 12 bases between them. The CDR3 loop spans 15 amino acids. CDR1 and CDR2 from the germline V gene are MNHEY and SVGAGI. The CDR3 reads CASSYSTSVGYGYTF. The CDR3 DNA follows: TGTGCCAGCAGTTACTCTACTTCTGTAGGCTATGGCTACACCTTC.

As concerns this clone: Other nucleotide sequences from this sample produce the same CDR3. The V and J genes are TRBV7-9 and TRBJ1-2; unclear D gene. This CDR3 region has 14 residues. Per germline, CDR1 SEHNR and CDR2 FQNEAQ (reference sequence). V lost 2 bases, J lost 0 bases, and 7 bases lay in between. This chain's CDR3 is CASSLRGSNYGYTF. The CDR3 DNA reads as TGTGCCAGCAGCTTAAGAGGGTCTAACTATGGCTACACCTTC.

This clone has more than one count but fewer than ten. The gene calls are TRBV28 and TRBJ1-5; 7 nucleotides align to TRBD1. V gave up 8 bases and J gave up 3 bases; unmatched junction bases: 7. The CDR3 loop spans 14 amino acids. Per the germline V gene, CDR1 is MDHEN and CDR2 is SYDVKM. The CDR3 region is CASRQGTLNQPQHF. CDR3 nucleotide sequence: TGTGCCAGCCGACAGGGAACCCTCAATCAGCCCCAGCATTTT.

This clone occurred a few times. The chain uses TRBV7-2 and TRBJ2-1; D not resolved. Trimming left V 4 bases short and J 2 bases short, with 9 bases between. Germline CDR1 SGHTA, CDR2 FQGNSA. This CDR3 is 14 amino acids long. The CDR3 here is CASSSPGPYNEQFF. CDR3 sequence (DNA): TGTGCCAGCAGCTCCCCCGGACCCTACAATGAGCAGTTCTTC.

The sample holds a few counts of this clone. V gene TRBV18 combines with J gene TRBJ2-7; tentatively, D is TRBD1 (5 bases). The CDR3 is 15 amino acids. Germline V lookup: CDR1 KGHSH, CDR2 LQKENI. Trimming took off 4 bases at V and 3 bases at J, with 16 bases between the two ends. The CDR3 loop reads CASSRTQVPDYEQYF. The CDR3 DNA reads TGTGCCAGCTCACGGACACAGGTGCCGGACTACGAGCAGTACTTC.

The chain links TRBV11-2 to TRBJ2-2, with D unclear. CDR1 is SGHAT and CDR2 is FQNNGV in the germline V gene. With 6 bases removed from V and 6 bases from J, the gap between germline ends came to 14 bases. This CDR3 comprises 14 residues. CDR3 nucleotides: TGTGCCAGCAGGATTAGAAACGCCGCCGGGGAGCTGTTTTTT. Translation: CASRIRNAAGELFF.

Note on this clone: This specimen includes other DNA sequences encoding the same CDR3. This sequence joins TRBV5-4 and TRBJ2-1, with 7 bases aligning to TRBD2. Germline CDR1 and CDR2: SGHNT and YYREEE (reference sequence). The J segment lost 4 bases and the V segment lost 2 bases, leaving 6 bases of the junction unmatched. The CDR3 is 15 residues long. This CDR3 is CASSLAGTSYNEQFF. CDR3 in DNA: TGTGCCAGCAGCTTAGCGGGAACGAGTTACAATGAGCAGTTCTTC. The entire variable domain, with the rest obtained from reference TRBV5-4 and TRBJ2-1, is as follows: ETGVTQSPTHLIKTRGQQVTLRCSSQSGHNTVSWYQQALGQGPQFIFQYYREEENGRGNFPPRFSGLQFPNYSSELNVNALELDDSALYLCASSLAGTSYNEQFFGPGTRLTVL.

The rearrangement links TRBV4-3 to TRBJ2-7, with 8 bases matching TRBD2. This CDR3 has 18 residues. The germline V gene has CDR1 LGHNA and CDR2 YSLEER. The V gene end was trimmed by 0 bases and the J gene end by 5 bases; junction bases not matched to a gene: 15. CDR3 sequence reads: CASSQEWGTREDRNEQYF. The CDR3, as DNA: TGCGCCAGCAGCCAAGAGTGGGGGACGCGGGAGGATCGTAACGAGCAGTACTTC.

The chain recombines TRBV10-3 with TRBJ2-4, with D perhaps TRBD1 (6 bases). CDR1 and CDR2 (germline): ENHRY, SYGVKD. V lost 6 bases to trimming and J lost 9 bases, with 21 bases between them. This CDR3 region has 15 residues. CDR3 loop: CAISPGERSRGIQYF. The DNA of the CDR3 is TGTGCCATCAGCCCCGGGGAGCGGAGCAGGGGCATTCAGTACTTC.

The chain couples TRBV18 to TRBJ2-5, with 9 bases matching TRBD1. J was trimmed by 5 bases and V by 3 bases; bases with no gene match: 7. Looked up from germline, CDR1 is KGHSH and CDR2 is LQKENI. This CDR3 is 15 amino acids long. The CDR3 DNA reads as TGTGCCAGCTCACCCACAGGGGGCGGGATGGAGACCCAGTACTTC. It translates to CASSPTGGGMETQYF.

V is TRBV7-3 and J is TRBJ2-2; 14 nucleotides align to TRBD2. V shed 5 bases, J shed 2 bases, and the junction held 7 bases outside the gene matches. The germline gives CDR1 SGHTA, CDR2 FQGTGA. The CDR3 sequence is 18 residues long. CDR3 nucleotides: TGTGCCAGCAGCGAAGGGACTAGCGGGAGCACCAACACCGGGGAGCTGTTTTTT. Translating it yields CASSEGTSGSTNTGELFF. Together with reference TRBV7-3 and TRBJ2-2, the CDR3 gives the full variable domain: GAGVSQTPSNKVTEKGKYVELRCDPISGHTALYWYRQSLGQGPEFLIYFQGTGAADDSGLPNDRFFAVRPEGSVSTLKIQRTERGDSAVYLCASSEGTSGSTNTGELFFGEGSRLTVL.

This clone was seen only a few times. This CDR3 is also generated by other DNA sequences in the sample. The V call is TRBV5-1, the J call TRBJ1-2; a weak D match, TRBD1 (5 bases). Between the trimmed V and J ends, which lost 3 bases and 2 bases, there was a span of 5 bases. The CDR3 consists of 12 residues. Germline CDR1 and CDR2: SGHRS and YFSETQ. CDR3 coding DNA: TGCGCCAGCAGCTGGGGGAACTATGGCTACACCTTC. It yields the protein CASSWGNYGYTF.

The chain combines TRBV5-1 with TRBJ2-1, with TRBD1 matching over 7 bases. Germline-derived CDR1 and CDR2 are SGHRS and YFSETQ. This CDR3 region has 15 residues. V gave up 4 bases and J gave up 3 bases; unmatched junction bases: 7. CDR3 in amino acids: CASSVAGTDYNEQFF. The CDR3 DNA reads TGCGCCAGCAGCGTCGCCGGGACAGACTACAATGAGCAGTTCTTC. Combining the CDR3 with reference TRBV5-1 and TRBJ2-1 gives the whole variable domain KAGVTQTPRYLIKTRGQQVTLSCSPISGHRSVSWYQQTPGQGLQFLFEYFSETQRNKGNFPGRFSGRQFSNSRSEMNVSTLELGDSALYLCASSVAGTDYNEQFFGPGTRLTVL.

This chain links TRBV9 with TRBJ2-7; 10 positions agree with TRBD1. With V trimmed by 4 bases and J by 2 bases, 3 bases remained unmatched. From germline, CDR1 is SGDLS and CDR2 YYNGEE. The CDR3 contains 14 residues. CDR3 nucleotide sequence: TGTGCCAGCAGCCTCGGACAGGGGGCCTACGAGCAGTACTTC. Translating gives CASSLGQGAYEQYF.

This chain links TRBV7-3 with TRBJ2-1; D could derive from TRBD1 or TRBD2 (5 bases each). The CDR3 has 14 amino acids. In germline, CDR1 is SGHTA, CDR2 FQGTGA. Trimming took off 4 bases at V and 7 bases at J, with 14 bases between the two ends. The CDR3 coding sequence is TGTGCCAGCAGCTCGCCGGGACGCTGGAATGAGCAGTTCTTC. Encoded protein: CASSSPGRWNEQFF.

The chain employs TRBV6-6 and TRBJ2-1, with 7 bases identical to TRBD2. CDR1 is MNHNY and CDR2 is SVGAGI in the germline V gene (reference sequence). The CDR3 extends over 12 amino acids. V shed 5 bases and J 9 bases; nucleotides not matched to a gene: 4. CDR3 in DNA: TGTGCCAGCAGTGACCCGGGGGGTGAGCAGTTCTTC. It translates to CASSDPGGEQFF.